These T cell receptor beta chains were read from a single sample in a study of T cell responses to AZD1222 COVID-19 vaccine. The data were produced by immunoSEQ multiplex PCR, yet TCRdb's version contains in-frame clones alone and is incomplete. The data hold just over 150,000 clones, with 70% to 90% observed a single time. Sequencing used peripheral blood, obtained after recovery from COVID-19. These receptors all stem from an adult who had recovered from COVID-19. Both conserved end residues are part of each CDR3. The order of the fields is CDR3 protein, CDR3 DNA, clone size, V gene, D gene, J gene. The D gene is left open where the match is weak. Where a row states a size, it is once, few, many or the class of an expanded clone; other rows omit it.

CASSQRGTPTYEQYF,TGCGCCAGCAGCCAACGTGGGACTCCCACTTACGAGCAGTACTTC,-,TRBV4-3,-,TRBJ2-7
CASSWKQRTDTQYF,TGTGCCAGCAGTTGGAAGCAGAGGACAGATACGCAGTATTTT,-,TRBV6-2/TRBV6-3,-,TRBJ2-3
CASSPQYGYGEAFF,TGTGCCAGCAGCCCCCAATATGGGTACGGTGAAGCTTTCTTT,-,TRBV3-1/TRBV3-2,-,TRBJ1-1
CASSRSGGTYNEQFF,TGTGCCAGTAGTCGTTCCGGGGGTACCTACAATGAGCAGTTCTTC,-,TRBV19,-,TRBJ2-1
CASCLDGTSGFSTDTQYF,TGCGCCAGCTGTCTAGATGGGACTAGCGGATTTAGCACAGATACGCAGTATTTT,-,TRBV5-1,TRBD2,TRBJ2-3
CSALTGRLTEAFF,TGCAGCGCACTGACAGGGAGGTTAACTGAAGCTTTCTTT,-,TRBV29-1,TRBD1,TRBJ1-1
CASSALRSGGGYQETQYF,TGTGCCAGCAGCGCGCTCCGTAGCGGGGGGGGATACCAAGAGACCCAGTACTTC,-,TRBV7-9,TRBD2,TRBJ2-5
CASSFPGGSKTQYF,TGTGCCAGCAGCTTCCCGGGGGGGAGTAAGACCCAGTACTTC,-,TRBV11-1,TRBD2,TRBJ2-5
CSANLGTIYTF,TGCAGTGCTAACCTTGGGACGATTTACACCTTC,once,TRBV20-1,-,TRBJ1-2
CASSSDRGRFPYGYTF,TGTGCCAGCAGTTCGGACAGGGGGCGATTCCCCTATGGCTACACCTTC,-,TRBV6-5,TRBD1,TRBJ1-2
CASSLGRGGGNTIYF,TGCGCCAGCAGCTTGGGTAGGGGTGGCGGAAACACCATATATTTT,-,TRBV5-1,-,TRBJ1-3
CASSLLAGSGSEQYF,TGCGCCAGCAGCCTTCTTGCGGGGAGTGGCTCCGAGCAGTACTTC,-,TRBV5-1,-,TRBJ2-7
CATRGAGGSEAFF,TGTGCCACCAGGGGGGCAGGGGGCTCTGAAGCTTTCTTT,-,TRBV24-1,TRBD1,TRBJ1-1
CASTAGPRSLREQYF,TGTGCCAGTACAGCAGGACCCAGATCTTTGCGGGAGCAGTACTTC,-,TRBV28,-,TRBJ2-7
CASSLDRAGGREQYF,TGTGCCAGCAGCTTAGATCGGGCAGGGGGCCGGGAGCAGTACTTC,-,TRBV7-2,TRBD1,TRBJ2-7
CASSIPGPASVREKLFF,TGTGCCAGTAGTATACCCGGACCGGCCAGCGTGCGTGAAAAACTGTTTTTT,-,TRBV19,-,TRBJ1-4
CASGDPTGNYGYTF,TGTGCCAGCGGGGACCCGACAGGGAACTATGGCTACACCTTC,once,TRBV6-5,TRBD1,TRBJ1-2
CARSFPSGSTDTQYF,TGTGCCAGAAGCTTTCCTAGCGGGAGCACAGATACGCAGTATTTT,-,TRBV5-3,TRBD2,TRBJ2-3
CASSPLLPGQGAGEQYF,TGTGCCAGTAGCCCCCTTCTTCCGGGACAGGGGGCTGGAGAGCAGTACTTC,-,TRBV19,TRBD1,TRBJ2-7
CASRRDGNYGYTF,TGTGCCAGTAGAAGGGACGGGAACTATGGCTACACCTTC,-,TRBV19,-,TRBJ1-2
CASSPRLAGAPHNEQFF,TGCGCCAGCAGCCCTCGACTAGCGGGAGCCCCCCACAATGAGCAGTTCTTC,-,TRBV5-1,TRBD2,TRBJ2-1
CASSPLLDSNYGYTF,TGTGCCAGCAGCCCCCTGTTAGACTCGAACTATGGCTACACCTTC,-,TRBV7-6,-,TRBJ1-2
CASSPGTDIYEQYF,TGCGCCAGCAGCCCTGGGACAGATATCTACGAGCAGTACTTC,-,TRBV5-1,TRBD1,TRBJ2-7
CASSVGRTSYQTQYF,TGTGCCAGCAGCGTAGGTCGGACTAGTTACCAGACCCAGTACTTC,once,TRBV9,TRBD2,TRBJ2-5
CASSLLVRRGGRENEQFF,TGTGCCAGCAGTTTATTGGTCAGGCGGGGGGGCCGAGAAAATGAGCAGTTCTTC,-,TRBV28,TRBD2,TRBJ2-1
CAAGGLDSIEQFF,TGTGCCGCCGGAGGTCTAGATTCCATTGAGCAGTTCTTC,-,TRBV3-1/TRBV3-2,-,TRBJ2-1
CASSLRREGETQYF,TGTGCCAGCAGCTTGCGCAGGGAGGGAGAGACCCAGTACTTC,-,TRBV5-4,TRBD2,TRBJ2-5
CASRFRGPPSGINEQFF,TGTGCCAGCAGATTTAGGGGCCCTCCTAGCGGGATCAATGAGCAGTTCTTC,-,TRBV27,TRBD2,TRBJ2-1
CASSPPSGITDTQYF,TGTGCCAGCAGTCCCCCTAGCGGGATCACAGATACGCAGTATTTT,-,TRBV25-1,TRBD2,TRBJ2-3
CASSPAGGQGPYNSPLHF,TGTGCCAGCAGCCCTGCAGGTGGACAGGGACCCTATAATTCACCCCTCCACTTT,once,TRBV11-2,TRBD1,TRBJ1-6
CAISESAGKGGELFF,TGTGCCATCAGTGAGTCGGCAGGGAAGGGCGGGGAGCTGTTTTTT,once,TRBV10-3,-,TRBJ2-2
CASSVGQGSEAFF,TGTGCCAGCAGTGTGGGACAGGGTTCTGAAGCTTTCTTT,-,TRBV2,TRBD1,TRBJ1-1
CASSGQDRINSPLHF,TGTGCCAGCAGCGGTCAGGACAGGATAAATTCACCCCTCCACTTT,-,TRBV5-4,TRBD1,TRBJ1-6
CASSATLGTGGTEAFF,TGTGCCAGCAGCGCCACACTGGGGACAGGGGGAACTGAAGCTTTCTTT,few,TRBV7-9,TRBD1,TRBJ1-1
CASSPPTESYGYTF,TGTGCCAGCTCACCACCGACCGAATCCTATGGCTACACCTTC,-,TRBV18,-,TRBJ1-2
CASSGRQGVGTEAFF,TGTGCCAGCAGCGGTAGACAGGGGGTAGGCACTGAAGCTTTCTTT,once,TRBV11-2,TRBD1,TRBJ1-1
CASSSLGSSGLTGTDTQYF,TGTGCCAGCTCCTCACTGGGGTCTAGCGGCTTGACGGGCACAGATACGCAGTATTTT,-,TRBV18,TRBD2,TRBJ2-3
CASSERVGEGAKYGYTF,TGTGCCAGCAGTGAACGGGTTGGTGAGGGGGCGAAGTATGGCTACACCTTC,-,TRBV2,TRBD1,TRBJ1-2
CASRIRDRNTEAFF,TGTGCCAGTAGAATCCGGGACAGGAACACTGAAGCTTTCTTT,once,TRBV19,TRBD1,TRBJ1-1